These T cell receptor beta chains were read from a single sample in a study of CD8 T cells in Susac syndrome. TCRdb reprocessed the immunoSEQ multiplex PCR reads with MiXCR, giving one entry per CDR3 protein. The data show about 94,000 distinct CDR3 sequences, around 94% seen once. The sequenced sample was CD4+ T cells from PBMCs. The receptors here all came from a human donor with Susac syndrome. Each CDR3 is given with its conserved first and last residue. D genes are given only for firm matches. Not every row has a clone size; where given, it reads once, few, many or a size class.

size	V	D	J	CDR3	DNA
.	TRBV4-1	TRBD2	TRBJ2-1	CASSQIAGGPVDEQFF	TGCGCCAGCAGCCAGATAGCGGGGGGGCCGGTCGATGAGCAGTTCTTC
.	TRBV30	TRBD2	TRBJ2-1	CAWVQGLAAYNEQFF	TGTGCCTGGGTCCAGGGACTAGCGGCTTACAATGAGCAGTTCTTC
.	TRBV12-3/TRBV12-4	.	TRBJ2-3	CASKLDTQYF	TGTGCCAGCAAACTGGATACGCAGTATTTT
.	TRBV5-6	.	TRBJ1-1	CASSLRGGLNTEAFF	TGTGCCAGCAGCTTGCGGGGGGGGTTGAACACTGAAGCTTTCTTT
.	TRBV21-1	.	TRBJ1-1	CASSKGERWNTEAFF	TGTGCCAGCAGCAAAGGGGAGCGCTGGAACACTGAAGCTTTCTTT
once	TRBV29-1	TRBD2	TRBJ2-3	CSVEWGGDTQYF	TGCAGCGTTGAATGGGGAGGGGATACGCAGTATTTT
.	TRBV29-1	.	TRBJ1-1	CSVAQGLNTEAFF	TGCAGCGTTGCACAGGGATTGAACACTGAAGCTTTCTTT
once	TRBV5-6	TRBD1	TRBJ1-5	CASTRQGSNQPQHF	TGTGCCAGCACCCGACAGGGAAGCAATCAGCCCCAGCATTTT
.	TRBV20-1	TRBD2	TRBJ2-7	CSARDGSTGGEQYF	TGCAGTGCTAGAGATGGGAGTACGGGAGGAGAGCAGTACTTC
once	TRBV11-3	.	TRBJ2-7	CASSLDQGSEQYF	TGTGCCAGCAGCTTAGATCAGGGTAGCGAGCAGTACTTC
.	TRBV20-1	.	TRBJ1-5	CSAIRQTVNQPQHF	TGCAGTGCTATTAGACAGACCGTCAATCAGCCCCAGCATTTT
once	TRBV12-3/TRBV12-4	TRBD1	TRBJ2-7	CASSLGGTGRGYEQYF	TGTGCCAGCAGTTTAGGGGGGACAGGGAGGGGGTACGAGCAGTACTTC
.	TRBV5-1	TRBD2	TRBJ2-3	CASRTSGASTDTQYF	TGCGCCAGCAGGACTAGCGGGGCTAGCACAGATACGCAGTATTTT
once	TRBV5-1	TRBD1	TRBJ2-1	CASRVGTGEYNEQFF	TGCGCCAGCAGAGTCGGGACAGGTGAATACAATGAGCAGTTCTTC
.	TRBV29-1	.	TRBJ1-1	CSVDTRGNTEAFF	TGCAGCGTTGACACCAGGGGGAACACTGAAGCTTTCTTT
.	TRBV20-1	.	TRBJ1-1	CSARKGSLVNTEAFF	TGCAGTGCTAGAAAGGGGAGTCTCGTGAACACTGAAGCTTTCTTT
few	TRBV11-2	.	TRBJ1-4	CASSPGLQVTNEKLFF	TGTGCCAGCAGCCCTGGATTACAGGTCACTAATGAAAAACTGTTTTTT
once	TRBV18	.	TRBJ2-1	CASSPLRGDYNEQFF	TGTGCCAGCTCACCATTGAGGGGGGACTACAATGAGCAGTTCTTC
.	TRBV7-2	TRBD1	TRBJ2-1	CASSLATGNREQFF	TGTGCCAGCAGCTTAGCGACAGGGAATAGGGAGCAGTTCTTC
.	TRBV6-5	.	TRBJ1-4	CASSQVGPHEKLFF	TGTGCCAGCAGTCAGGTGGGACCGCATGAAAAACTGTTTTTT
.	TRBV7-3	.	TRBJ1-1	CASSSGPNTEAFF	TGTGCCAGCAGCTCCGGGCCGAACACTGAAGCTTTCTTT
once	TRBV5-1	.	TRBJ1-6	CASSSGADNSPLHF	TGCGCCAGCAGTTCAGGGGCTGATAATTCACCCCTCCACTTT
.	TRBV29-1	TRBD1	TRBJ2-4	CSGHGAQGENIQYF	TGCAGCGGTCACGGAGCACAGGGGGAAAACATTCAGTACTTC
.	TRBV27	TRBD2	TRBJ2-7	CASTSGGDEQYF	TGTGCCAGCACCAGCGGGGGGGACGAGCAGTACTTC
.	TRBV5-1	.	TRBJ1-2	CASSDGPQGYTF	TGCGCCAGCAGTGATGGCCCACAGGGCTACACCTTC
.	TRBV27	.	TRBJ2-7	CASSFLRGRDSYEQYF	TGTGCCAGCAGTTTTTTACGGGGCAGGGACTCCTACGAGCAGTACTTC
.	TRBV4-3	TRBD1	TRBJ2-7	CASSPRDRVYEQYF	TGCGCCAGCAGCCCCCGGGACAGGGTTTACGAGCAGTACTTC
.	TRBV15	.	TRBJ2-4	CATSRDRGVAKNIQYF	TGTGCCACCAGCAGAGACCGTGGAGTAGCCAAAAACATTCAGTACTTC
.	TRBV6-5	.	TRBJ2-3	CASSPLTESTDTQYF	TGTGCCAGCAGCCCTTTGACGGAGAGCACAGATACGCAGTATTTT
once	TRBV5-7	TRBD1	TRBJ1-1	CASSLADRDAFTEAFF	TGTGCCAGCAGCTTGGCCGACAGGGATGCTTTCACTGAAGCTTTCTTT
.	TRBV27	.	TRBJ1-5	CASSSGTPASNQPQHF	TGTGCCAGCAGTTCCGGGACGCCCGCGAGCAATCAGCCCCAGCATTTT
.	TRBV5-5	.	TRBJ2-1	CASSPRTPQINEQFF	TGTGCCAGCAGCCCCCGGACCCCACAGATCAATGAGCAGTTCTTC
once	TRBV24-1	TRBD1	TRBJ2-7	CATSLDRETYEQYF	TGTGCCACCAGTCTTGACAGGGAGACCTACGAGCAGTACTTC
.	TRBV6-5	TRBD1	TRBJ1-2	CASSYPTGRAYGYTF	TGTGCCAGCAGTTACCCGACAGGGCGGGCCTATGGCTACACCTTC
.	TRBV6-2/TRBV6-3	.	TRBJ2-4	CASSRTTRGGNIQYF	TGTGCCAGCTCCCGGACTACTCGGGGAGGAAACATTCAGTACTTC
.	TRBV30	.	TRBJ1-2	CAWSAANYGYTF	TGTGCCTGGAGCGCAGCTAACTATGGCTACACCTTC
.	TRBV12-3/TRBV12-4	.	TRBJ1-1	CASSLGGVAEAFF	TGTGCCAGCAGCTTGGGTGGGGTGGCTGAAGCTTTCTTT
.	TRBV30	.	TRBJ2-7	CAWSQIDRFSSYEQYF	TGTGCCTGGAGTCAAATTGACAGGTTTAGCTCCTACGAGCAGTACTTC
.	TRBV21-1	.	TRBJ2-4	CASSKVRGSIQYF	TGTGCCAGCAGCAAAGTCCGGGGGTCCATTCAGTACTTC
.	TRBV7-3	TRBD1	TRBJ1-2	CASSSGTGGNYGYTF	TGTGCCAGCAGCTCCGGGACAGGCGGGAACTATGGCTACACCTTC
.	TRBV28	.	TRBJ2-1	CASSPRVGEQFF	TGTGCCAGCAGTCCGCGCGTAGGTGAGCAGTTCTTC
.	TRBV28	TRBD1	TRBJ2-4	CASMNRDRGNIQYF	TGTGCCAGCATGAATAGGGACAGGGGAAACATTCAGTACTTC
.	TRBV18	TRBD1	TRBJ2-5	CASSLGQGAKTQYF	TGTGCCAGCTCACTGGGACAGGGGGCGAAGACCCAGTACTTC
.	TRBV7-9	.	TRBJ1-1	CASSPPLGIGVGTEAFF	TGTGCCAGCAGCCCCCCGCTGGGGATAGGTGTTGGCACTGAAGCTTTCTTT
.	TRBV12-3/TRBV12-4	.	TRBJ1-1	CASSSRVGIMNTEAFF	TGTGCCAGCAGTTCAAGGGTCGGCATTATGAACACTGAAGCTTTCTTT
.	TRBV30	.	TRBJ1-2	CAWNVIEGQGYGYTF	TGTGCCTGGAATGTGATCGAAGGGCAGGGGTATGGCTACACCTTC
.	TRBV9	TRBD1	TRBJ1-1	CASSAGTGVLGTEAFF	TGTGCCAGCAGCGCCGGGACAGGGGTTTTGGGCACTGAAGCTTTCTTT
.	TRBV29-1	.	TRBJ1-6	CRVVLSGNSPLHF	TGCAGAGTTGTCCTCTCCGGGAATTCACCCCTCCACTTT
.	TRBV20-1	.	TRBJ1-1	CSARDGTTVSFF	TGCAGTGCTAGAGATGGGACAACTGTATCTTTCTTT
.	TRBV29-1	.	TRBJ2-7	CSVARDDSYEQYF	TGCAGCGTTGCTCGGGACGACTCCTACGAGCAGTACTTC
.	TRBV28	.	TRBJ2-3	CASWGQGRTDTQYF	TGTGCCAGCTGGGGGCAGGGACGCACAGATACGCAGTATTTT
.	TRBV5-1	TRBD1	TRBJ1-2	CASSQGGATFYGYTF	TGCGCCAGCAGCCAGGGGGGGGCCACCTTCTATGGCTACACCTTC